The rows below give T cell receptor beta chains drawn from one sample of a study of blood T cell repertoires in COVID-19. This table comes from immunoSEQ multiplex PCR, and its TCRdb copy is limited to in-frame clones, with some not included. The sample shows 150,000 or so clones, 55% to 75% of them seen only once. The specimen was peripheral blood. The receptors were sampled from a woman between 65 and 79 years old with acute or convalescent COVID-19. CDR3s include the opening cysteine and the closing phenylalanine or tryptophan. The D gene is left open where the match is weak. Clone sizes are given selectively: once, few, many, or a class where the clone is expanded.

clone size: NA
J gene: TRBJ2-5
D gene: TRBD2
V gene: TRBV4-2
CDR3 DNA: TGTGCCAGCAGCCGAGGTAGCGGGATATCTCAAGAGACCCAGTACTTC
CDR3 protein: CASSRGSGISQETQYF

clone size: NA
J gene: TRBJ2-7
D gene: TRBD2
V gene: TRBV5-5
CDR3 DNA: TGTGCCAGCAGCAGGACTAGCGGGATCTACGAGCAGTACTTC
CDR3 protein: CASSRTSGIYEQYF

clone size: few
J gene: TRBJ1-2
D gene: NA
V gene: TRBV13
CDR3 DNA: TGTGCCAGCAGCTTAGTAGAACAGGGAGTAGTTTGTGGCTACACCTTC
CDR3 protein: CASSLVEQGVVCGYTF

clone size: few
J gene: TRBJ2-5
D gene: NA
V gene: TRBV7-2
CDR3 DNA: TGTGCCAGCAGCCTCAGGGGGGTATATCCAGAGACCCAGTACTTC
CDR3 protein: CASSLRGVYPETQYF

clone size: once
J gene: TRBJ2-5
D gene: NA
V gene: TRBV19
CDR3 DNA: TGTGCCAGTAGAAGAGGAGAGACCCAGTACTTC
CDR3 protein: CASRRGETQYF

clone size: NA
J gene: TRBJ1-5
D gene: NA
V gene: TRBV28
CDR3 DNA: TGTGCCAGCAGTTTATATGGGCAGACAGGTTTCAATCAGCCCCAGCATTTT
CDR3 protein: CASSLYGQTGFNQPQHF

clone size: NA
J gene: TRBJ1-3
D gene: TRBD1
V gene: TRBV28
CDR3 DNA: TGTGCCAGCAGTTCCGCACAGGGGTTGACCATATATTTT
CDR3 protein: CASSSAQGLTIYF

clone size: few
J gene: TRBJ1-2
D gene: TRBD1
V gene: TRBV9
CDR3 DNA: TGTGCCAGCAGCGCGCAGGGGGTGAACTATGGCTACACCTTC
CDR3 protein: CASSAQGVNYGYTF

clone size: NA
J gene: TRBJ2-2
D gene: NA
V gene: TRBV5-4
CDR3 DNA: TGTGCCAGCAGCTTGGGTCAGGTTAGGACCGGGGAGCTGTTTTTT
CDR3 protein: CASSLGQVRTGELFF

clone size: NA
J gene: TRBJ1-5
D gene: NA
V gene: TRBV18
CDR3 DNA: TGTGCCAGCTCACCAGACAGAAACAATCAGCCCCAGCATTTT
CDR3 protein: CASSPDRNNQPQHF

clone size: few
J gene: TRBJ2-7
D gene: NA
V gene: TRBV29-1
CDR3 DNA: TGCAGCGTTGTTTGGCAGGGTAGGAGGGCTTTAGACGAGCAGTACTTC
CDR3 protein: CSVVWQGRRALDEQYF

clone size: NA
J gene: TRBJ2-7
D gene: TRBD1
V gene: TRBV5-1
CDR3 DNA: TGCGCCAGCAGCTTGGGGGACAGGGGGCGTAAGCAGTACTTC
CDR3 protein: CASSLGDRGRKQYF

clone size: NA
J gene: TRBJ2-3
D gene: TRBD1
V gene: TRBV5-1
CDR3 DNA: TGCGCCAGCAGCTCAGACAGGGGTCTTCCACCCACAGATACGCAGTATTTT
CDR3 protein: CASSSDRGLPPTDTQYF

clone size: few
J gene: TRBJ1-3
D gene: NA
V gene: TRBV3-1/TRBV3-2
CDR3 DNA: TGTGCCAGCAGCCCCTCGCTAGCCGGAAACACCATATATTTT
CDR3 protein: CASSPSLAGNTIYF

clone size: NA
J gene: TRBJ1-1
D gene: NA
V gene: TRBV3-1/TRBV3-2
CDR3 DNA: TGTGCCAGCAGCCAAGGCAGGGGAAACACTGAAGCTTTCTTT
CDR3 protein: CASSQGRGNTEAFF

clone size: few
J gene: TRBJ2-2
D gene: TRBD1
V gene: TRBV3-1/TRBV3-2
CDR3 DNA: TGTGCCAGCAGCCTACGGACAGGGTTGACCGGGGAGCTGTTTTTT
CDR3 protein: CASSLRTGLTGELFF

clone size: NA
J gene: TRBJ1-2
D gene: NA
V gene: TRBV5-1
CDR3 DNA: TGCGCCAGCAGCTCCCCGAGTAACTATGGCTACACCTTC
CDR3 protein: CASSSPSNYGYTF

clone size: NA
J gene: TRBJ2-3
D gene: NA
V gene: TRBV28
CDR3 DNA: TGTGCCAGCAGCCTGCCTAACACAGATACGCAGTATTTT
CDR3 protein: CASSLPNTDTQYF

clone size: NA
J gene: TRBJ1-1
D gene: NA
V gene: TRBV28
CDR3 DNA: TGTGCCAGCAGTTTTGGGCAGGGGAGCACTGAAGCTTTCTTT
CDR3 protein: CASSFGQGSTEAFF

clone size: few
J gene: TRBJ1-1
D gene: NA
V gene: TRBV19
CDR3 DNA: TGTGCCAGTAGTCTGGGCGGGGACGCTGAAGCTTTCTTT
CDR3 protein: CASSLGGDAEAFF

clone size: many
J gene: TRBJ1-4
D gene: NA
V gene: TRBV4-3
CDR3 DNA: TGCGCCAGCAGCCAATATCGGGGGGAAAAACTGTTTTTT
CDR3 protein: CASSQYRGEKLFF

clone size: NA
J gene: TRBJ2-7
D gene: TRBD2
V gene: TRBV4-1
CDR3 DNA: TGCGCCAGCAGCCAAGTTAACGGGACAGCCGGGACTAGCGCCTACGAGCAGTACTTC
CDR3 protein: CASSQVNGTAGTSAYEQYF

clone size: NA
J gene: TRBJ2-7
D gene: NA
V gene: TRBV6-1
CDR3 DNA: TGTGCCAGCAGTGAAGCCGCCGCGGCCTACGAGCAGTACTTC
CDR3 protein: CASSEAAAAYEQYF

clone size: few
J gene: TRBJ1-2
D gene: TRBD1
V gene: TRBV28
CDR3 DNA: TGTGCCAGCAGTGATACAGGGGGCTACTATGGCTACACCTTC
CDR3 protein: CASSDTGGYYGYTF

clone size: NA
J gene: TRBJ2-2
D gene: NA
V gene: TRBV9
CDR3 DNA: TGTGCCAGCAGCCCCCCGGGTAGTGATACCGGGGAGCTGTTTTTT
CDR3 protein: CASSPPGSDTGELFF